The 12 T cell receptor beta chains below were found in one sample sequenced in a study of cytomegalovirus exposure and HLA in healthy donors (dated by TCRdb to 2016 to 2017). To prepare the library, the immunoSEQ multiplex PCR assay was applied. For the multiplex PCR, a mixture combining 60 forward primers for TCR Vbeta segments and 13 reverse primers for TCR Jbeta segments was used. The immuneACCESS repertoire file appears here via TCRdb, limited to in-frame rearrangements. These files lack a portion of the clones; in checked studies, under half of the deficit traces to unresolved V genes, and the cause of the others is not known. The sample contains approximately 190,000 clones, 70% to 80% of them found a single time. Together, the top ten hold 13% to 15% of the sample. The specimen was PBMCs. Receptors were obtained from a woman in her twenties or thirties in good health and CMV-seropositive.

CDR3 sequence: CASSQVPGGHYNEQFF. The CDR3 region has the DNA TGCGCCAGCAGCCAAGTCCCGGGGGGGCACTACAATGAGCAGTTCTTC. V gene TRBV4-1 combines with J gene TRBJ2-1, with 8 bases identical to TRBD2. Losses at the gene ends were 1 base for V and 3 bases for J; bases not matched to a gene: 5. The CDR3 is 16 amino acids. Germline loops: CDR1 MGHRA, CDR2 YSYEKL.

J is TRBJ2-1 and V is TRBV28, with D possibly matching TRBD2 (6 bases). The CDR3 length is 15 residues. The V gene lost 1 base and the J gene lost 4 bases, with 11 bases spanning the gap. Looked up from germline, CDR1 is MDHEN and CDR2 is SYDVKM. CDR3 nucleotides: TGTGCCAGCAGTTTATCGGGGGAGCCTTACAATGAGCAGTTCTTC. Translating gives CASSLSGEPYNEQFF.

By share, this clone counts as medium-sized (0.01 to 0.1%). The rearrangement links TRBV7-3 to TRBJ2-2; the match to TRBD1 covers 7 bases. The CDR3 is made up of 15 amino acids. The J segment lost 4 bases and the V segment lost 3 bases, leaving 5 bases of the junction unmatched. The germline V gene has CDR1 SGHTA and CDR2 FQGTGA. For the CDR3, the DNA is TGTGCCAGCAGCTTCGGAACAGGGGTCACCGGGGAGCTGTTTTTT. Its translation: CASSFGTGVTGELFF.

This chain joins TRBV19 and TRBJ2-4, with 7 nucleotides matching TRBD2. The CDR3 covers 15 residues. Germline-derived CDR1 and CDR2 are LNHDA and SQIVND (reference sequence). V was pared by 10 bases and J by 1 base, with 10 bases of the junction left unmatched. CDR3: CATARGSAAKNIQYF. The DNA of the CDR3 is TGTGCCACCGCGCGGGGGAGTGCGGCCAAAAACATTCAGTACTTC.

The chain is built from TRBV5-4 and TRBJ2-2, with TRBD2 identical over 10 bases. The germline gives CDR1 SGHNT, CDR2 YYREEE (reference sequence). V shed 0 bases, J shed 1 base, and the junction held 0 bases outside the gene matches. The length of the CDR3 is 16 residues. CDR3 sequence reads: CASSLGTSGNTGELFF. CDR3 sequence (DNA): TGTGCCAGCAGCTTGGGGACTAGCGGGAACACCGGGGAGCTGTTTTTT.

The J gene is TRBJ2-1, the V gene TRBV7-3, with D perhaps TRBD2 (5 bases). The CDR3 consists of 11 residues. Trimming took 2 bases from V and 9 from J, leaving 5 bases between them. CDR1 is SGHTA and CDR2 is FQGTGA in the germline V gene. The CDR3 loop is CASSLGGEQFF. The DNA of the CDR3 is TGTGCCAGCAGCTTAGGAGGTGAGCAGTTCTTC.

This clone was observed a few times. The chain uses TRBV6-1 and TRBJ1-5, with D uncertain. This CDR3 has 15 amino acids. The V end lost 7 bases, the J end lost 4 bases, and 17 bases lay between the germline ends. Germline V CDR1 and CDR2: MNHNS, SASEGT. DNA for the CDR3: TGTGCCAGCATCTCTCGACGGACGGGGAATCAGCCCCAGCATTTT. Protein sequence: CASISRRTGNQPQHF.

This clone was picked up one time. This chain joins TRBV2 and TRBJ1-4; 8 nucleotides match TRBD1. V trimming: 6 bases; J trimming: 1 base; junction bases outside the gene matches: 7. Per the germline V gene, CDR1 is SNHLY and CDR2 is FYNNEI. The CDR3 runs 16 residues. CDR3 protein: CASRERTGRTNEKLFF. The CDR3 bases are TGTGCCAGCAGGGAAAGGACAGGGAGAACTAATGAAAAACTGTTTTTT.

The rearrangement joins TRBV13 to TRBJ2-2; perhaps TRBD1 as D (6 bases). The CDR3 has 15 amino acids. Looked up from germline, CDR1 is PRHDT and CDR2 is FYEKMQ (reference sequence). The V and J ends lost 6 bases and 5 bases respectively, with 16 bases between them. The CDR3 protein is CASSDTGIGTGELFF. DNA for the CDR3: TGTGCCAGCAGTGATACAGGGATAGGGACCGGGGAGCTGTTTTTT.

The V call is TRBV10-3, the J call TRBJ1-5; TRBD1 agrees at 7 bases. Germline V gene lookup returns CDR1 ENHRY and CDR2 SYGVKD. The V and J ends lost 2 bases and 2 bases, in that order; junction bases with no gene match: 6. The CDR3 consists of 16 residues. Written as DNA, the CDR3 is TGTGCCATCAGTGAGCGAGGCGGGACAGGCAATCAGCCCCAGCATTTT. Protein sequence: CAISERGGTGNQPQHF.

The rearrangement uses TRBV6-5 and TRBJ2-7, with 7 bases identical to TRBD1. Germline CDR1 reads MNHEY; CDR2 reads SVGAGI. V lost 5 bases to trimming and J lost 2 bases; unmatched junction nucleotides: 9. This CDR3 has 15 residues. This CDR3 reads CASSRRTGKAYEQYF. CDR3 in DNA: TGTGCCAGCAGTCGGAGGACAGGCAAAGCCTACGAGCAGTACTTC.

V and J are TRBV6-5 and TRBJ2-7; D may be TRBD2 (6 bases). The germline V gene has CDR1 MNHEY and CDR2 SVGAGI. The CDR3 consists of 14 residues. Deletions cut 6 bases from V and 6 bases from J, with 18 bases between. CDR3 DNA: TGTGCCAGCAGCTCCGGGACTCCAGGAGGCGAGCAGTACTTC. It encodes CASSSGTPGGEQYF.